This T cell receptor (beta chain) was obtained from a study of PD-1 blockade in classical Hodgkin lymphoma. In the study overall: Once every 2 weeks, patients received intravenous nivolumab at 3 mg/kg.

Here immunoSEQ multiplex PCR was the method, and the copy in TCRdb shows in-frame clones only, minus some. The sample contains about 60,000 clones, around 90% of which appear only once. General study results and limits: Partial responders and progressors had significantly lower baseline TCR diversity. Newly diagnosed patients were reported to start with lower TCR diversity than healthy donors.

The V gene's germline CDR1 is MGHRA and CDR2 YSYEKL. The ends lost 3 bases at V and 5 bases at J; junction bases unmatched: 25. CDR3 length equals 21 residues. In the case of this clone: Its antigen is still unknown.

As for time point: cycle 4 day 1 (C4D1), after more than five weeks of nivolumab. All trial patients relapsed after autologous stem cell transplantation. The receptor was derived from a human donor with classical Hodgkin lymphoma. The sequences come from peripheral blood mononuclear cells (PBMCs), collected before the fourth cycle of nivolumab. The gene calls are TRBV4-1 and TRBJ1-1; TRBD1 agrees at 9 bases. The CDR3 DNA reads TGCGCCAGCAGCCATCATCAGAGGGGACAGGGTGTATTAGGAGATGGGACTGAAGCTTTCTTT. Protein: CASSHHQRGQGVLGDGTEAFF.